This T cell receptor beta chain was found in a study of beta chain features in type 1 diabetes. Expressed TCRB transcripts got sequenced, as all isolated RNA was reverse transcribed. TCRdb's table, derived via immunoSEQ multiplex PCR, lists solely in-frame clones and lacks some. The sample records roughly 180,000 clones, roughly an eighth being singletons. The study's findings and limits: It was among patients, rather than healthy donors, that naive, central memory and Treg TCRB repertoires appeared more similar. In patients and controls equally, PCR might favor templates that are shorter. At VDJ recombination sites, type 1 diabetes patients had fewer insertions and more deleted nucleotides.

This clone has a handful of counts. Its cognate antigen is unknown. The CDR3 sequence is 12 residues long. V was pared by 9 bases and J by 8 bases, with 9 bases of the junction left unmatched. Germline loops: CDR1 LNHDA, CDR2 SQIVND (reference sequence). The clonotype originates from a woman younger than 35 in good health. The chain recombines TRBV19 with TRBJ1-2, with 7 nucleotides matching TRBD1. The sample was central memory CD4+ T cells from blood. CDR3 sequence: CASTDRTWGYTF. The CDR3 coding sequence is TGTGCCAGCACGGACAGGACGTGGGGCTACACCTTC. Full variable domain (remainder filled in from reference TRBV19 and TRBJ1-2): DGGITQSPKYLFRKEGQNVTLSCEQNLNHDAMYWYRQDPGQGLRLIYYSQIVNDFQKGDIAEGYSVSREKKESFPLTVTSAQKNPTAFYLCASTDRTWGYTFGSGTRLTVV.